Each of the 17 T cell receptor beta chains below was sequenced from the same sample in a study of T cell responses to AZD1222 COVID-19 vaccine. The assay was immunoSEQ multiplex PCR, and TCRdb's table has in-frame clones only and misses some. The repertoire holds about 140,000 clones, over 75% seen once, with approximately 4.5% in the top ten. The sequencing used peripheral blood, collected on day 0 of AZD1222 vaccination. The receptor set was obtained from an adult in good health.

This rearrangement joins TRBV6-6 to TRBJ1-6, with 7 bases lining up with TRBD1. Germline V gives CDR1 MNHNY, CDR2 SVGAGI (reference sequence). The CDR3 covers 13 residues. V was clipped by 5 bases and J by 7 bases; unmatched bases: 2. The CDR3 sequence is CASSRDSNSPLHF. As DNA, the CDR3 is TGTGCCAGCAGTAGGGACAGCAATTCACCCCTCCACTTT.

The CDR3 spells CASSLQPGQGLNTEAFF. The DNA of the CDR3 is TGTGCCAGCAGTCTCCAACCGGGACAGGGCTTGAACACTGAAGCTTTCTTT. The chain recombines TRBV27 with TRBJ1-1; 9 bases agree with TRBD1. Trimming cost V 5 bases and J 0 bases; bases outside gene matches: 10. Germline assignment: CDR1 MNHEY and CDR2 SMNVEV (reference sequence). This CDR3 has 17 residues.

This clone was found once. V gene TRBV29-1 combines with J gene TRBJ1-2; perhaps TRBD1 as D (5 bases). Germline V gene data show CDR1 as SQVTM and CDR2 as ANQGSEA. The CDR3 covers 13 residues. Trimming removed 0 bases from V and 6 bases from J, with 11 bases in between. This CDR3 is CSVEDPAGHGYTF. The CDR3 nucleotides are TGCAGCGTTGAAGATCCGGCAGGGCATGGCTACACCTTC.

The rearrangement joins TRBV9 to TRBJ1-3, with D tentatively TRBD1 (5 bases). V lost 3 bases and J lost 2, with 12 bases in between. Germline V lookup: CDR1 SGDLS, CDR2 YYNGEE. This CDR3 is 15 amino acids long. The CDR3 nucleotides read TGTGCCAGCAGCGCCCCGGGGCCCCCTGGAAACACCATATATTTT. Protein sequence: CASSAPGPPGNTIYF.

The CDR3 sequence: CASRPQAQGRDGYTF. DNA for the CDR3: TGTGCCAGCAGGCCCCAAGCACAGGGGCGGGATGGCTACACCTTC. The rearrangement links TRBV28 to TRBJ1-2; 7 bases align to TRBD1. Looked up from germline, CDR1 is MDHEN and CDR2 is SYDVKM. V dropped 6 bases and J dropped 6; count of bases not matched to a gene: 13. The CDR3 runs 15 residues.

This rearrangement joins TRBV29-1 to TRBJ2-5, with 7 bases lining up with TRBD1. The CDR3 has 13 residues. V shed 7 bases and J 5 bases; nucleotides not matched to a gene: 10. Germline-derived CDR1 and CDR2 are SQVTM and ANQGSEA. For the CDR3, the DNA is TGCAGCGCTGCACACAGGGGTGGGGAGACCCAGTACTTC. Its translation is CSAAHRGGETQYF.

This chain joins TRBV6-2 or TRBV6-3 and TRBJ2-7; no firm D call. There are 17 residues in the CDR3. With 2 bases removed from V and 6 bases from J, the gap between germline ends came to 23 bases. Germline V gene sequence: CDR1 MNHEY, CDR2 SVGEGT. The CDR3 is CASSYLAQTSPFAEQYF. CDR3 bases: TGTGCCAGCAGTTACCTCGCTCAAACCTCCCCCTTTGCCGAGCAGTACTTC.

This clone appeared a few times. The chain couples TRBV30 to TRBJ1-1; no clear D gene. V was pared by 7 bases and J by 2 bases, with 11 bases between. The CDR3 covers 12 residues. Germline V CDR1 and CDR2: GTSNPN, SVGIG (reference sequence). CDR3 residues: CALTPRNTEAFF. The CDR3 coding sequence is TGTGCCTTGACCCCTCGCAACACTGAAGCTTTCTTT.

The rearrangement links TRBV29-1 to TRBJ1-1, with D unresolved. This CDR3 comprises 12 residues. Germline V gene lookup returns CDR1 SQVTM and CDR2 ANQGSEA. V lost 5 bases to trimming and J lost 2 bases, with 9 bases between them. CDR3 nucleotide sequence: TGCAGCGTTTGTGAGGGAAACACTGAAGCTTTCTTT. Translating gives CSVCEGNTEAFF.

The chain is built from TRBV2 and TRBJ1-2; TRBD1 aligns across 7 bases. The CDR3 runs to 15 residues. CDR1 and CDR2 (germline): SNHLY, FYNNEI. With V trimmed by 7 bases and J by 0 bases, 8 bases remained unmatched. The DNA for the CDR3 is TGTGCCAGCACTTCCCGGACAGGCGCTAACTATGGCTACACCTTC. Translated, it gives CASTSRTGANYGYTF.

V gene TRBV19 combines with J gene TRBJ2-3; D is perhaps TRBD1 (5 bases). CDR1 LNHDA and CDR2 SQIVND come from the germline V gene (reference sequence). The CDR3 runs 14 residues. Deletions cut 3 bases from V and 4 bases from J, with 11 bases between. This CDR3 reads CASSIVIGADTQYF. CDR3 sequence (DNA): TGTGCCAGTAGTATTGTGATAGGGGCAGATACGCAGTATTTT.

V gene TRBV5-8 combines with J gene TRBJ1-1; 9 bases fit TRBD1. The junction had 11 bases not matched to a gene; V was cut back by 5 bases and J by 6 bases. This CDR3 has 15 residues. Germline CDR1 reads SGHTS; CDR2 reads YDEGEE. In DNA form, the CDR3 reads TGTGCCAGCAGGCCCCGGGACAGGGACTCCGCTGAAGCTTTCTTT. Its protein product is CASRPRDRDSAEAFF.

The V call is TRBV27, the J call TRBJ2-6; no definite D call. V lost 2 bases and J lost 0, with 14 bases in between. This CDR3 is 18 amino acids long. Germline-derived CDR1 and CDR2 are MNHEY and SMNVEV (reference sequence). CDR3 protein: CASSLLFGLSSGANVLTF. In nucleotides, the CDR3 is TGTGCCAGCAGTTTACTTTTCGGGTTATCCTCTGGGGCCAACGTCCTGACTTTC.

This clone was seen only a few times. V usage is TRBV29-1 and J usage is TRBJ1-1; D is undetermined. Trimming removed 0 bases from V and 6 bases from J, with 5 bases in between. This CDR3 has 11 amino acids. CDR1 and CDR2 from the germline V gene are SQVTM and ANQGSEA. CDR3 DNA: TGCAGCGTTGAAGACGGGGCTGAAGCTTTCTTT. This gives the protein CSVEDGAEAFF.

The chain links TRBV14 to TRBJ2-5, with D unresolved. This CDR3 is built from 13 residues. V shed 0 bases and J shed 7 bases, with 9 bases lying between them. Germline CDR1 reads SGHDN; CDR2 reads FVKESK. CDR3 loop: CASSQDISGTQYF. Here the CDR3 DNA reads TGTGCCAGCAGCCAAGATATTTCCGGGACCCAGTACTTC.

The V gene is TRBV29-1, the J gene TRBJ1-1, with 7 bases fitting TRBD1. V trimming: 1 base; J trimming: 4 bases; junction bases outside the gene matches: 9. This CDR3 has 15 residues. Germline V gives CDR1 SQVTM, CDR2 ANQGSEA. This CDR3 reads CSVEGGYRGLTEAFF. The CDR3 coding sequence is TGCAGCGTTGAAGGGGGCTATAGGGGGCTCACTGAAGCTTTCTTT.

The chain couples TRBV6-5 to TRBJ2-3; 9 bases fit TRBD1. Per the germline V gene, CDR1 is MNHEY and CDR2 is SVGAGI. V lost 8 bases, J lost 0 bases, and 3 bases stayed unmatched. This CDR3 comprises 14 residues. CDR3 nucleotides: TGTGCCAGCCAGGACAGGGGTAGCACAGATACGCAGTATTTT. It specifies CASQDRGSTDTQYF.